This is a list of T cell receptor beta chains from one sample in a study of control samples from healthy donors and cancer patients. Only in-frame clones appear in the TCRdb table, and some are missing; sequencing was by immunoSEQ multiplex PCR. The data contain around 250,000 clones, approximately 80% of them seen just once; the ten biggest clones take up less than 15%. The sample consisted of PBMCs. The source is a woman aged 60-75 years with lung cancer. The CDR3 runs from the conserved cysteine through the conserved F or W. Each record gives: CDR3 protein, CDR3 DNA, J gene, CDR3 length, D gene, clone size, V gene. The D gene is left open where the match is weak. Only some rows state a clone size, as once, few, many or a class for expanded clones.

CASSLGDPGANVLTF | TGTGCCAGCAGCTTGGGGGACCCTGGGGCCAACGTCCTGACTTTC | TRBJ2-6 | 15 | . | . | TRBV11-1
CASRRDHNEQFF | TGTGCCAGCAGGCGGGACCACAATGAGCAGTTCTTC | TRBJ2-1 | 12 | . | once | TRBV2
CASSLGQGANSPLHF | TGTGCCAGCAGCTTAGGACAGGGGGCAAATTCACCCCTCCACTTT | TRBJ1-6 | 15 | TRBD1 | . | TRBV7-8
CASSLGGQGDSPLHF | TGTGCCAGCAGCTTAGGGGGCCAGGGAGATTCACCCCTCCACTTT | TRBJ1-6 | 15 | . | once | TRBV7-9
CASMSQDSRNTEAFF | TGTGCCAGTATGAGCCAGGACAGCCGGAACACTGAAGCTTTCTTT | TRBJ1-1 | 15 | . | . | TRBV19
CASSETGLTYNEQFF | TGTGCCAGCAGCGAGACGGGACTAACCTACAATGAGCAGTTCTTC | TRBJ2-1 | 15 | TRBD2 | . | TRBV7-3
CAISESTGAGPNYGYTF | TGTGCCATCAGTGAGTCGACTGGGGCAGGCCCTAACTATGGCTACACCTTC | TRBJ1-2 | 17 | . | once | TRBV10-3
CASSAADGLEKLFF | TGTGCCAGCAGTGCGGCGGACGGGCTTGAAAAACTGTTTTTT | TRBJ1-4 | 14 | . | . | TRBV2
CASSTGQLPSPLHF | TGCGCCAGCAGCACGGGACAGTTACCCTCACCCCTCCACTTT | TRBJ1-6 | 14 | TRBD1 | few | TRBV5-1
CASSFRGFGTDTQYF | TGTGCCAGCAGCTTTAGGGGGTTCGGTACAGATACGCAGTATTTT | TRBJ2-3 | 15 | . | . | TRBV5-4
CASTGQTKNTEAFF | TGTGCCAGTACCGGACAGACTAAGAACACTGAAGCTTTCTTT | TRBJ1-1 | 14 | . | . | TRBV28
CASSSPGQVHSPLHF | TGTGCCAGCAGCTCCCCGGGACAGGTCCATTCACCCCTCCACTTT | TRBJ1-6 | 15 | TRBD1 | . | TRBV6-5
CASSPRLNTGELFF | TGTGCCAGCAGCCCCCGTCTGAACACCGGGGAGCTGTTTTTT | TRBJ2-2 | 14 | . | . | TRBV7-2
CATKGSGTEAFF | TGCGCCACCAAGGGTTCGGGCACTGAAGCTTTCTTT | TRBJ1-1 | 12 | . | . | TRBV5-1
CASSESEAPGTEAFF | TGCGCCAGCAGTGAGTCGGAGGCCCCGGGAACTGAAGCTTTCTTT | TRBJ1-1 | 15 | . | few | TRBV10-1
CASSYSGASYNSPLHF | TGTGCCAGCAGTTACTCCGGTGCCTCCTATAATTCACCCCTCCACTTT | TRBJ1-6 | 16 | . | . | TRBV6-2/TRBV6-3
CASTPPDTYEQYF | TGTGCCAGCACCCCCCCGGATACGTACGAGCAGTACTTC | TRBJ2-7 | 13 | . | . | TRBV6-2/TRBV6-3
CSVMKAGGGTDTQYF | TGCAGCGTTATGAAAGCGGGGGGCGGCACAGATACGCAGTATTTT | TRBJ2-3 | 15 | TRBD2 | . | TRBV29-1
CASSPTWDNSPLHF | TGTGCCAGCAGCCCGACTTGGGATAATTCACCCCTCCACTTT | TRBJ1-6 | 14 | . | . | TRBV3-1/TRBV3-2
CAIRAPRGQGDPNEQFF | TGTGCCATCAGGGCCCCGAGAGGGCAGGGGGACCCCAATGAGCAGTTCTTC | TRBJ2-1 | 17 | TRBD1 | . | TRBV10-3
CASSGLVVTDTQYF | TGCGCCAGCAGTGGACTAGTGGTGACAGATACGCAGTATTTT | TRBJ2-3 | 14 | . | . | TRBV10-1
CASSLRGFGYTF | TGTGCCAGCAGCTTACGGGGCTTTGGCTACACCTTC | TRBJ1-2 | 12 | . | . | TRBV7-9
CASSESTGADFYEQYF | TGCGCCAGCAGTGAGTCGACCGGGGCAGATTTTTACGAGCAGTACTTC | TRBJ2-7 | 16 | . | . | TRBV10-1
CASSRTGTLGSRAFF | TGTGCCAGCAGCCGCACCGGGACACTAGGTTCCAGGGCTTTCTTT | TRBJ1-1 | 15 | . | . | TRBV5-8
CASKGYTSNEQFF | TGTGCCAGCAAAGGGTATACGTCCAATGAGCAGTTCTTC | TRBJ2-1 | 13 | . | once | TRBV3-1/TRBV3-2
CASSLSGRGDEQYF | TGTGCCAGCAGCCTAAGCGGGAGGGGAGACGAGCAGTACTTC | TRBJ2-7 | 14 | TRBD2 | . | TRBV3-1/TRBV3-2
CASSQQDRWTEAFF | TGTGCCAGCAGCCAACAGGACAGATGGACTGAAGCTTTCTTT | TRBJ1-1 | 14 | . | . | TRBV3-1/TRBV3-2
CASSLNLGFTGELFF | TGTGCCAGCAGCTTGAATCTAGGGTTTACCGGGGAGCTGTTTTTT | TRBJ2-2 | 15 | . | . | TRBV5-6
CASSVSQGYEQYF | TGCGCCAGCAGTGTGAGCCAAGGTTACGAGCAGTACTTC | TRBJ2-7 | 13 | . | . | TRBV10-2
CASSLDSINYGYTF | TGCGCCAGCAGCTTGGACAGTATCAACTATGGCTACACCTTC | TRBJ1-2 | 14 | . | . | TRBV5-1
CAISDRSQPQHF | TGTGCCATCAGTGATAGGAGCCAGCCCCAGCATTTT | TRBJ1-5 | 12 | . | . | TRBV10-3
CASNARVVTDTQYF | TGTGCCTCAAATGCCAGGGTTGTAACAGATACGCAGTATTTT | TRBJ2-3 | 14 | . | . | TRBV7-9